These 19 T cell receptor beta chains were sequenced from one sample in a study of response to subunit inactivated influenza vaccine. TCRdb processed the RT-PCR reads anew with MiXCR; each CDR3 protein has one entry. This sample carries about 240,000 distinct CDR3 sequences, 12% of them seen once, and the ten largest clones take approximately 8.4%. The input for sequencing was non-naive T cells sorted from PBMCs, taken roughly 2 weeks before vaccination. Every receptor here comes from a man in his forties or fifties who received an inactivated influenza vaccine.

The chain recombines TRBV20-1 with TRBJ1-5; 7 bases align to TRBD1. With V trimmed by 2 bases and J by 1 base, 14 bases remained unmatched. CDR3 length: 18 amino acids. Germline CDR1 DFQATT, CDR2 SNEGSKA (reference sequence). The DNA of the CDR3 is TGCAGTGCTAGACCGTCCCAGGGGGATAATAGGAGCAATCAGCCCCAGCATTTT. Translating gives CSARPSQGDNRSNQPQHF.

The rearrangement uses TRBV4-3 and TRBJ2-3; D gene unclear. The germline gives CDR1 LGHNA, CDR2 YSLEER. This CDR3 spans 15 amino acids. The V end was cut by 1 base, the J end by 4 bases, with 12 bases between. The CDR3 DNA reads as TGCGCCAGCAGCCAAGCGGCACAATCGGCAGATACGCAGTATTTT. Translation: CASSQAAQSADTQYF.

The chain employs TRBV28 and TRBJ2-7; tentative D call: TRBD1 (5 bases). The CDR3 covers 14 residues. The V end lost 4 bases, the J end lost 0 bases, and 10 bases lay between the germline ends. The germline gives CDR1 MDHEN, CDR2 SYDVKM. CDR3 amino acids: CASSSTVTSYEQYF. DNA for the CDR3: TGTGCCAGCAGTTCGACAGTCACCTCCTACGAGCAGTACTTC.

A few counts support this clonotype. The J gene is TRBJ2-1, the V gene TRBV29-1, with 7 bases that match TRBD2. The junction had 11 bases not matched to a gene; V was cut back by 3 bases and J by 6 bases. The CDR3 totals 15 residues. From germline, CDR1 is SQVTM and CDR2 ANQGSEA. In nucleotides, the CDR3 is TGCAGCGTTGATGGTGGCGGGAGAAGCCCCAATGAGCAGTTCTTC. It is translated as CSVDGGGRSPNEQFF.

The chain carries TRBV5-6 and TRBJ2-3; 8 bases agree with TRBD2. The CDR3 loop spans 12 amino acids. Unmatched junction bases numbered 12, after V lost 9 bases and J lost 12 bases. Germline CDR1 is SGHDT and CDR2 is YYEEEE. As DNA, the CDR3 is TGTGCCACCTCCCCCGGGAGCGGGAGTCAGTATTTT. Translation: CATSPGSGSQYF.

This clonotype was observed at least ten times. J is TRBJ2-7 and V is TRBV7-9, with D perhaps being TRBD1 or TRBD2 (7 bases each). Germline V gene data show CDR1 as SEHNR and CDR2 as FQNEAQ (reference sequence). The CDR3 length is 13 residues. CDR3 nucleotide sequence: TGTGCTTCAGGGGGGGGACGAGTCTACGAGCAGTACTTC. It yields the protein CASGGGRVYEQYF.

In this sample, this clonotype turned up a few times. This chain's CDR3 is CASSKRSGAFFNYGYTF. In nucleotides, the CDR3 is TGCGCCAGCAGCAAGCGTTCAGGGGCGTTTTTTAACTATGGCTACACCTTC. V and J are TRBV5-1 and TRBJ1-2; D possibly corresponds to TRBD1 (6 bases). The CDR3 consists of 17 residues. In germline, CDR1 is SGHRS, CDR2 YFSETQ. Trimming cost V 4 bases and J 1 base, with 20 bases left between them.

This clonotype has ten or more counts. The rearrangement joins TRBV29-1 to TRBJ2-1; maybe TRBD1 (8 bases). CDR1 is SQVTM and CDR2 is ANQGSEA in the germline V gene. This CDR3 contains 17 residues. V was pared by 4 bases and J by 10 bases, with 29 bases between. Here the CDR3 reads CSVVKQGQGASREEQFF. In DNA, the CDR3 is TGCAGCGTTGTCAAGCAGGGGCAGGGGGCGTCGCGGGAGGAGCAGTTCTTC.

The table lists this clonotype with many counts. At one of its ends the junction is not consistent with the germline gene, which may arise from a read error. This sequence joins TRBV7-7 and TRBJ2-2; unclear D gene. The CDR3 is made up of 14 amino acids. CDR1 SSHAT and CDR2 FNYEAQ come from the germline V gene (reference sequence). CDR3 in amino acids: CASSSAWNTGELFF. The CDR3 DNA follows: TGTGCTAGCAGCTCGGCGTGGAACACCGGGGAGCTGTTTTTT. The full variable domain, with the rest looked up from reference TRBV7-7 and TRBJ2-2, is GAGVSQSPRYKVTKRGQDVTLRCDPISSHATLYWYQQALGQGPEFLTYFNYEAQPDKSGLPSDRFSAERPEGSISTLTIQRTEQRDSAMYRCASSSAWNTGELFFGEGSRLTVL.

This chain connects TRBV12-3 or TRBV12-4 to TRBJ1-6; 9 nucleotides match TRBD1. This CDR3 comprises 15 residues. J lost 9 bases, V lost 4 bases, and 7 bases had no gene match. CDR3 region: CASSSGTGNRSPLHF. The CDR3 coding sequence is TGTGCCAGCAGTTCCGGGACAGGGAATCGTTCACCCCTCCACTTT.

V gene TRBV7-9 combines with J gene TRBJ2-7; no clear D. Between the trimmed V and J ends, which lost 2 bases and 3 bases, there was a span of 8 bases. The CDR3 runs to 13 residues. Germline-derived CDR1 and CDR2 are SEHNR and FQNEAQ (reference sequence). The CDR3 region has the DNA TGTGCCAGCAGCTTAAAACCTGGCTACGAGCAGTACTTC. Translating gives CASSLKPGYEQYF.

The gene calls are TRBV7-2 and TRBJ2-1, with 12 bases lining up with TRBD2. Per germline, CDR1 SGHTA and CDR2 FQGNSA. The ends lost 7 bases at V and 3 bases at J; junction bases unmatched: 4. The CDR3 has 15 residues. This CDR3 is CASTSTSGSYNEQFF. The DNA of the CDR3 is TGTGCCAGCACATCGACTAGCGGGAGCTACAATGAGCAGTTCTTC.

Ten or more counts support this clonotype. The CDR3 region has the DNA TGTGCCAGCAGCCAAGGACATGGGAATCAGCCCCAGCATTTT. This encodes CASSQGHGNQPQHF. This chain uses TRBV3-1 with TRBJ1-5; D is unresolved. Trimming cost V 1 base and J 4 bases, with 8 bases left between them. CDR1 is LGHDT and CDR2 is YNNKEL in the germline V gene (reference sequence). This CDR3 is 14 amino acids long.

The chain uses TRBV5-6 and TRBJ2-3; D ambiguous. From germline, CDR1 is SGHDT and CDR2 YYEEEE. This CDR3 region has 13 residues. Trimming removed 4 bases at V and 4 bases at J, with 10 bases between. CDR3 residues: CASSPLGSDTQYF. The CDR3 bases are TGTGCCAGCAGCCCCCTGGGCTCAGATACGCAGTATTTT. The variable domain in full, completed from reference TRBV5-6 and TRBJ2-3, reads DAGVTQSPTHLIKTRGQQVTLRCSPKSGHDTVSWYQQALGQGPQFIFQYYEEEERQRGNFPDRFSGHQFPNYSSELNVNALLLGDSALYLCASSPLGSDTQYFGPGTRLTVL.

The table lists this clonotype with many counts. The genes are TRBV27 and TRBJ2-3, with TRBD2 matching over 13 bases. This CDR3 comprises 16 residues. V dropped 6 bases and J dropped 0; count of bases not matched to a gene: 3. Germline values: CDR1 MNHEY, CDR2 SMNVEV (reference sequence). The CDR3 nucleotides are TGTGCCAGCAGGGAACTAGCGGGAGGGAGCACAGATACGCAGTATTTT. It is translated as CASRELAGGSTDTQYF.

This clonotype was recorded a few times. V gene TRBV9 combines with J gene TRBJ2-5, with no clear D. Germline V gene lookup returns CDR1 SGDLS and CDR2 YYNGEE. The V end lost 0 bases, the J end lost 0 bases, and 6 bases lay between the germline ends. This CDR3 is built from 14 residues. The CDR3 nucleotides read TGTGCCAGCAGCGTAGCTGCGTACCAAGAGACCCAGTACTTC. Residues: CASSVAAYQETQYF.

This chain joins TRBV12-3 or TRBV12-4 and TRBJ2-5, with D perhaps TRBD1 or TRBD2 (5 bases each). V was pared by 2 bases and J by 7 bases, with 8 bases between. The CDR3 is made up of 12 amino acids. The CDR3 region is CASSLTGGTQYF. In DNA form, the CDR3 reads TGTGCCAGCAGTTTAACTGGGGGGACCCAGTACTTC.

CDR3 amino acids: CASSFSGSSTDTQYF. CDR3 nucleotides: TGTGCCAGCAGTTTTAGCGGATCTAGCACAGATACGCAGTATTTT. This chain links TRBV28 with TRBJ2-3, with TRBD2 as a possible D gene (6 bases). Germline values: CDR1 MDHEN, CDR2 SYDVKM. The length of the CDR3 is 15 residues. V gave up 3 bases and J gave up 0 bases, with 10 bases separating them.

This clonotype has at least ten counts. J is TRBJ2-7 and V is TRBV3-1; no firm D call. The CDR3 length is 14 residues. Germline CDR1 reads LGHDT; CDR2 reads YNNKEL (reference sequence). With 2 bases removed from V and 0 bases from J, the gap between germline ends came to 8 bases. The CDR3 sequence is CASSQTGVSYEQYF. The CDR3 DNA reads as TGTGCCAGCAGCCAAACGGGCGTCTCCTACGAGCAGTACTTC.